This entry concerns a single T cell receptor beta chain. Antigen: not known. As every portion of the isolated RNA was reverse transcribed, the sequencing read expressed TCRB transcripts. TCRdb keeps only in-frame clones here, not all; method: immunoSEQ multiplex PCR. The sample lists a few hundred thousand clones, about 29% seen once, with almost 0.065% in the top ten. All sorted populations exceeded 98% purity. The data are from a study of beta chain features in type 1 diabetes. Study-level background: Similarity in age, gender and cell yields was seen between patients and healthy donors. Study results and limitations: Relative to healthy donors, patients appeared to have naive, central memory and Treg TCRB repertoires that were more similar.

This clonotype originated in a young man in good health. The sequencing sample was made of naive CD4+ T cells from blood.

CDR3 residues: CAWKGGAGQPQHF. The CDR3 DNA follows: TGTGCCTGGAAGGGTGGGGCCGGTCAGCCCCAGCATTTT. The rearrangement links TRBV30 to TRBJ1-5; possible D gene TRBD1, 5 bases. V lost 4 bases to trimming and J lost 6 bases, with 13 bases between them. CDR3 size: 13 residues. The germline V gene encodes CDR1 GTSNPN and CDR2 SVGIG (reference sequence). The variable domain in full, with the rest retrieved from reference TRBV30 and TRBJ1-5, is SQTIHQWPATLVQPVGSPLSLECTVEGTSNPNLYWYRQAAGRGLQLLFYSVGIGQISSEVPQNLSASRPQDRQFILSSKKLLLSDSGFYLCAWKGGAGQPQHFGDGTRLSIL.